This is a list of T cell receptor beta chains from one sample in a study of blood T cell repertoires in COVID-19. Repertoires were generated with immunoSEQ multiplex PCR, while TCRdb's copy carries only in-frame clones and drops some. The profile shows about 220,000 clones, 80% to 90% of them singletons. Sequencing used PBMCs or T cells enriched from blood (not recorded which). These receptors all come from a young woman in a cohort exposed to, infected with or recovered from COVID-19 (not recorded which). Each CDR3 is given with its conserved first and last residue. The D gene is left open where the match is weak. Size is stated for part of the rows, as once, few or many counts, or as a class when the clone is expanded.

d_call	clone_size	cdr3_length	v_call	j_call	cdr3_aa	cdr3_nt
.	.	14	TRBV10-3	TRBJ2-7	CAISSATGTYEQYF	TGTGCCATCAGTTCCGCGACAGGAACCTACGAGCAGTACTTC
TRBD2	.	14	TRBV6-1	TRBJ2-7	CASSDVAGNYEQYF	TGTGCCAGCAGTGATGTAGCGGGGAACTACGAGCAGTACTTC
TRBD2	.	15	TRBV5-1	TRBJ2-7	CASSPGLAASYEQYF	TGCGCCAGCAGCCCGGGCCTAGCGGCCTCCTACGAGCAGTACTTC
TRBD2	.	15	TRBV7-2	TRBJ2-3	CARSGLAGETDTQYF	TGTGCCAGATCGGGACTAGCGGGAGAAACGGATACGCAGTATTTT
TRBD2	.	15	TRBV30	TRBJ2-3	CAWSVNLAVTDTQYF	TGTGCCTGGAGTGTAAACCTAGCGGTCACAGATACGCAGTATTTT
.	.	14	TRBV7-6	TRBJ1-2	CASSLRPGNVGYTF	TGTGCCAGCAGCTTACGTCCAGGGAACGTCGGCTACACCTTC
.	once	15	TRBV25-1	TRBJ1-1	CASSELSQGTTEAFF	TGTGCCAGCAGTGAATTGTCACAGGGCACCACTGAAGCTTTCTTT
TRBD1	.	13	TRBV5-1	TRBJ1-2	CASSSDRDVGYTF	TGCGCCAGCAGCTCCGACAGGGACGTCGGCTACACCTTC
.	.	14	TRBV5-4	TRBJ2-1	CASSLEAAYNEQFF	TGTGCCAGCAGCTTGGAGGCGGCCTACAATGAGCAGTTCTTC
.	.	14	TRBV11-2	TRBJ2-2	CASSLDLNTGELFF	TGTGCCAGCAGCTTAGATCTGAACACCGGGGAGCTGTTTTTT
TRBD1	.	14	TRBV11-1	TRBJ1-2	CASSFDRAVRGYTF	TGTGCCAGCAGCTTTGACAGGGCGGTGAGAGGCTACACCTTC
.	.	14	TRBV19	TRBJ2-7	CASSIAGSSYEQYF	TGTGCCAGTAGTATAGCAGGCAGCTCCTACGAGCAGTACTTC
.	.	13	TRBV12-3/TRBV12-4	TRBJ1-2	CASSFKRWRGYTF	TGTGCCAGCAGTTTCAAGAGGTGGCGTGGCTACACCTTC
TRBD1	.	16	TRBV7-2	TRBJ1-2	CASSSGQGTSMHGYTF	TGTGCCAGCAGCTCGGGACAGGGAACCTCAATGCATGGCTACACCTTC
TRBD2	.	17	TRBV7-3	TRBJ2-7	CASSLTGGLAGTYEQYF	TGTGCCAGCAGCCTAACGGGGGGACTAGCGGGAACATACGAGCAGTACTTC
.	.	12	TRBV2	TRBJ1-1	CASTRENTEAFF	TGTGCCAGCACTAGAGAGAACACTGAAGCTTTCTTT
.	.	16	TRBV3-1/TRBV3-2	TRBJ2-7	CASSLRLTSSAYEQYF	TGTGCCAGCAGCCTCCGACTAACTAGCTCGGCCTACGAGCAGTACTTC
TRBD1	.	14	TRBV13	TRBJ2-7	CASSLVGTDYEQYF	TGTGCCAGCAGCTTAGTTGGGACAGACTACGAGCAGTACTTC